A selection of T cell receptor beta chains follows, all from one sample in a study of T cells after yellow fever vaccination. A single record per CDR3 protein comes from TCRdb applying MiXCR to the 5' RACE reads. The sample has 100,000 to 150,000 distinct CDR3 sequences; approximately 7% are singletons. Source: CD4+ T cells sorted from PBMCs, taken 10 to 11 days after the first yellow fever vaccination. These receptors all stem from a man aged 18-30 years who received the YFV17D yellow fever vaccine. Each CDR3 is given with its conserved first and last residue. Each record gives: CDR3 DNA, CDR3 protein, J gene, V gene, clone size, D gene. D genes are given only for firm matches. Not every row has a clone size; where given, it reads once, few, many or a size class.

DNA: TGTGCCAGCAGATTTACAGGCACCGGGGAGCTGTTTTTT; CDR3: CASRFTGTGELFF; J: TRBJ2-2; V: TRBV7-2; size: few; D: .
DNA: TGTGTCAGCAGCTCGAGAAGGGGGGCTTATAATGAAAAACTGTTTTTT; CDR3: CVSSSRRGAYNEKLFF; J: TRBJ1-4; V: TRBV7-2; size: .; D: .
DNA: TGTGCCAGCAGACGCTCCGGGACACTAGATAATTCACCCCTCCACTTT; CDR3: CASRRSGTLDNSPLHF; J: TRBJ1-6; V: TRBV27; size: many; D: .
DNA: TGCAGTGCTTCGGACTCATACCGCGGGGAGCTGTTTTTT; CDR3: CSASDSYRGELFF; J: TRBJ2-2; V: TRBV20-1; size: many; D: .
DNA: TGCGCCAGCAGCTTGGGGCGACTCGGTGGTAATTCACCCCTCCACTTT; CDR3: CASSLGRLGGNSPLHF; J: TRBJ1-6; V: TRBV5-1; size: many; D: .
DNA: TGTGCCAGTAGGGGGTCCTATCAGGGCACCGGGGAGCTGTTTTTT; CDR3: CASRGSYQGTGELFF; J: TRBJ2-2; V: TRBV19; size: many; D: .
DNA: TGCGCCAGCAGCCAAGTGGTCGGGACAGGTCAAGAGACCCAGTACTTC; CDR3: CASSQVVGTGQETQYF; J: TRBJ2-5; V: TRBV4-3; size: many; D: TRBD1
DNA: TGTGCCAGCAGCGTGTCGACAGGGGGTTTGGAAAAACTGTTTTTT; CDR3: CASSVSTGGLEKLFF; J: TRBJ1-4; V: TRBV9; size: .; D: TRBD1
DNA: TGTGCCAGTACGACAGGGGCTTTCATGAACACTGAAGCTTTCTTT; CDR3: CASTTGAFMNTEAFF; J: TRBJ1-1; V: TRBV7-2; size: .; D: TRBD1
DNA: TGTGCCAGCAGCTTAGGTCTGGCTAACTATGGCTACACCTTC; CDR3: CASSLGLANYGYTF; J: TRBJ1-2; V: TRBV11-2; size: many; D: .
DNA: TGTGCCAGCAGCTGGCCCGGGACAGGGGGATCCTACGAGCAGTACTTC; CDR3: CASSWPGTGGSYEQYF; J: TRBJ2-7; V: TRBV5-6; size: many; D: TRBD1
DNA: TGTGCCAGCAGCTTCTCAAACGCCAGGACAGGAACGTCAGCCGGGGCCAACGTCCTGACTTTC; CDR3: CASSFSNARTGTSAGANVLTF; J: TRBJ2-6; V: TRBV11-2; size: .; D: TRBD1
DNA: TGTGCCAGCAGCTTTAGTCACGGCGGAAACTATGGCTACACCTTC; CDR3: CASSFSHGGNYGYTF; J: TRBJ1-2; V: TRBV7-2; size: many; D: .
DNA: TGTGCCAGCAGCAATACAGGGAAAAGTGACGATGGCTACACCTTC; CDR3: CASSNTGKSDDGYTF; J: TRBJ1-2; V: TRBV13; size: few; D: .
DNA: TGTGCCAGCAGCTTAGGGTCCACCAATGAGCAGTTCTTC; CDR3: CASSLGSTNEQFF; J: TRBJ2-1; V: TRBV11-2; size: many; D: .
DNA: TGTGCCAGCAGTTTCGGACAGGGTAACACTGAAGCTTTCTTT; CDR3: CASSFGQGNTEAFF; J: TRBJ1-1; V: TRBV6-2/TRBV6-3; size: many; D: TRBD1
DNA: TGTGCCAGCAGCCAGGGGGTGAATGAAAAACTGTTTTTT; CDR3: CASSQGVNEKLFF; J: TRBJ1-4; V: TRBV7-2; size: .; D: TRBD1
DNA: TGCAGTGCTATCAGGGTCGGCGAAAAACTGTTTTTT; CDR3: CSAIRVGEKLFF; J: TRBJ1-4; V: TRBV20-1; size: many; D: .
DNA: TGTGCCGGCAGGAGGGACAGGACTGCGAATACCGGGGAGCTGTTTTTT; CDR3: CAGRRDRTANTGELFF; J: TRBJ2-2; V: TRBV2; size: .; D: TRBD1
DNA: TGTGCCAGCAGTGGAAGGAAGACCCAGTACTTC; CDR3: CASSGRKTQYF; J: TRBJ2-5; V: TRBV25-1; size: many; D: .
DNA: TGTGCCAGCAGCTTAGAACGGGGGCATGAGCAGTTCTTC; CDR3: CASSLERGHEQFF; J: TRBJ2-1; V: TRBV7-9; size: many; D: .
DNA: TGTGCCAGCAGCTTAGCGAGGGGCAGGTCGCACTTATTTACCGGGGAGCTGTTTTTT; CDR3: CASSLARGRSHLFTGELFF; J: TRBJ2-2; V: TRBV7-2; size: many; D: .
DNA: TGTGCCAGCAGCTTGCTGGGGGGGGGAGATCAGCCCCAGCATTTT; CDR3: CASSLLGGGDQPQHF; J: TRBJ1-5; V: TRBV5-5; size: .; D: .
DNA: TGTGCCAGCAGCCCTGTCAACTGGGGGCGATGGCCCGGCTACACCTTC; CDR3: CASSPVNWGRWPGYTF; J: TRBJ1-2; V: TRBV12-3/TRBV12-4; size: many; D: .
DNA: TGTGCTAGTGGAAGGGACACAGATACGCAGTATTTT; CDR3: CASGRDTDTQYF; J: TRBJ2-3; V: TRBV12-5; size: many; D: .
DNA: TGTGCCAGCGCGGGCGCGGGCAATCAGCCCCAGCATTTT; CDR3: CASAGAGNQPQHF; J: TRBJ1-5; V: TRBV19; size: few; D: .